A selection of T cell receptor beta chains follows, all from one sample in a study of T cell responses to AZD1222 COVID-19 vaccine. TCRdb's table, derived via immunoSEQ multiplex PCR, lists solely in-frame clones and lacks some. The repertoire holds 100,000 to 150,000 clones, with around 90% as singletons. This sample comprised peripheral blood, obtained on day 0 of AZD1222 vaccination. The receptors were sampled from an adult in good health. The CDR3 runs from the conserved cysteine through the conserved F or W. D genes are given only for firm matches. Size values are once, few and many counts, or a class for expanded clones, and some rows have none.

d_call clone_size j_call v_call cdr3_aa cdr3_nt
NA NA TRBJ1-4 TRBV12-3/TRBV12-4 CASSYQNNEKLFF TGTGCCAGCAGTTACCAGAATAATGAAAAACTGTTTTTT
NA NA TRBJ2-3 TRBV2 CASSQDTASTDTQYF TGTGCCAGCAGCCAGGACACGGCTAGCACAGATACGCAGTATTTT
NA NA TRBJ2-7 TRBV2 CATRLDSYEQYF TGTGCCACCAGACTAGACTCCTACGAGCAGTACTTC
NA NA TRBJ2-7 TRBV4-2 CASSQSGTYEQYF TGTGCCAGCAGCCAATCGGGCACCTACGAGCAGTACTTC
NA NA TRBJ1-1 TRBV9 CASSEIQGDTEAFF TGTGCCAGCAGCGAGATACAGGGTGACACTGAAGCTTTCTTT
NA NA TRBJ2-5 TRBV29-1 CSVVVSGETQYF TGCAGCGTTGTTGTTAGCGGAGAGACCCAGTACTTC
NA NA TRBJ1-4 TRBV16 CASSHSAHNEKLFF TGTGCCAGCAGCCACTCGGCCCATAATGAAAAACTGTTTTTT
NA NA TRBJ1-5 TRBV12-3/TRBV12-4 CASRSLGEKPQHF TGTGCCAGCAGATCTCTGGGGGAGAAACCCCAGCATTTT
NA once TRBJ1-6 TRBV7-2 CASSFLGGNSPLHF TGTGCCAGCAGCTTCTTAGGGGGTAATTCACCCCTCCACTTT
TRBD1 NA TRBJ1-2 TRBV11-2 CASRPQTGPYGYTF TGTGCCAGCAGGCCTCAGACAGGGCCCTATGGCTACACCTTC
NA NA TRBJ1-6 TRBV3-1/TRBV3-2 CASRFPQSPLHF TGTGCCAGCCGGTTTCCCCAATCACCCCTCCACTTT
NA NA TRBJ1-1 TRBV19 CASTRTANTEAFF TGTGCCAGTACCCGGACCGCAAACACTGAAGCTTTCTTT
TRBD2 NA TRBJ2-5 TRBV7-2 CASKRGRSETQYF TGTGCCAGCAAGCGGGGGCGATCGGAGACCCAGTACTTC